The rows below give T cell receptor beta chains drawn from one sample of a study of T cell repertoires in cytomegalovirus infection. Their antigen targets remain unknown. A single record per CDR3 protein comes from TCRdb applying MiXCR to the reads. The sample includes some 900,000 distinct CDR3 sequences, about 30% of them seen just once. This sample comprised cultured CD8+ T cells from PBMCs, obtained from culture after CMV antigen stimulation. These receptor sequences come from a human donor in good health (CMV status not recorded). Some clones in this sample may be carry-over from other donors' samples. CDR3s include the opening cysteine and the closing phenylalanine or tryptophan. Each record gives: clone size, V gene, D gene, CDR3 length, J gene, CDR3 DNA, CDR3 protein. D genes are given only for firm matches. Clone size is shown for a subset of rows, as once, few, many or a class of expanded clone.

size: once; V: TRBV7-2; D: -; length: 15; J: TRBJ2-6; DNA: TGTGCCAGCAGCGACGTAGTAGCTGGGACCAACGTCCTGACTTTC; CDR3: CASSDVVAGTNVLTF
size: few; V: TRBV19; D: TRBD2; length: 14; J: TRBJ2-3; DNA: TGTGCCAGTACCAGCGGGGGGGCTGCTGATACGCAGTATTTT; CDR3: CASTSGGAADTQYF
size: -; V: TRBV12-3/TRBV12-4; D: -; length: 16; J: TRBJ2-3; DNA: TGTGCCAGCAGTTCCTCGTCTAGGGGGACCACAGATACGCAGTATTTT; CDR3: CASSSSSRGTTDTQYF
size: many; V: TRBV7-8; D: -; length: 15; J: TRBJ2-1; DNA: TGTGCCAGCGGCCGACGGGGGTACTCCTACAATGAGCAGTTCTTC; CDR3: CASGRRGYSYNEQFF
size: few; V: TRBV6-6; D: TRBD1; length: 15; J: TRBJ1-1; DNA: TGTGCCAGCAGCCTCCGGGACAGGGGGACGATTGAAGCTTTCTTT; CDR3: CASSLRDRGTIEAFF
size: -; V: TRBV7-9; D: TRBD1; length: 15; J: TRBJ1-1; DNA: TGTGCCAGCAGCTTAATCGCAGGGGGGAGAACTGAAGCTTTCTTT; CDR3: CASSLIAGGRTEAFF
size: many; V: TRBV7-8; D: -; length: 15; J: TRBJ1-2; DNA: TGTGCCAGCACCCGGCCGGGGGGTGATAACTATGGCTACACCTTC; CDR3: CASTRPGGDNYGYTF
size: -; V: TRBV6-8; D: TRBD1; length: 17; J: TRBJ1-2; DNA: TGTGCCAGCAGTACTTACGGGACAGGGACTTTTAACTATGGCTACACCTTC; CDR3: CASSTYGTGTFNYGYTF
size: -; V: TRBV27; D: TRBD1; length: 14; J: TRBJ2-7; DNA: TGTGCCAGCAGCCCCGGGACAGGGACTGGGGAGCAGTACTTC; CDR3: CASSPGTGTGEQYF
size: once; V: TRBV14; D: -; length: 17; J: TRBJ1-6; DNA: TGTGCCAGCAGCCAAGATAAGCGGCAGGGGACCAATTCACCCCTCCACTTT; CDR3: CASSQDKRQGTNSPLHF
size: many; V: TRBV28; D: TRBD1; length: 15; J: TRBJ1-2; DNA: TGTGCCAGCAGGGAGCGTGACAGGGGGACCTATGGCTACACCTTC; CDR3: CASRERDRGTYGYTF
size: -; V: TRBV7-9; D: TRBD1; length: 16; J: TRBJ2-1; DNA: TGTGCCAGCAGCTTAGCGCAGGGGGCGAATAAGGGTGAGCAGTTCTTC; CDR3: CASSLAQGANKGEQFF
size: -; V: TRBV11-2; D: TRBD2; length: 15; J: TRBJ2-1; DNA: TGTGCCAGCAGCACTCAGCGGGAACTTTACAATGAGCAGTTCTTC; CDR3: CASSTQRELYNEQFF
size: -; V: TRBV19; D: TRBD1; length: 15; J: TRBJ2-1; DNA: TGTGCCAGTAGTATAGAGGGGGACAGCTACAATGAGCAGTTCTTC; CDR3: CASSIEGDSYNEQFF